Described below is a single T cell receptor (beta chain) sequence and its context. Per germline, CDR1 SGHTA and CDR2 FQGNSA. V lost 7 bases and J 4 bases, leaving 14 bases between the germline ends. The CDR3 extends over 14 amino acids. The sample is drawn from a study of T cell responses to AZD1222 COVID-19 vaccine. The method was immunoSEQ multiplex PCR; TCRdb's version includes in-frame clones alone and lacks a portion of them. This table has around 100,000 clones, approximately 90% appearing once. Sequencing used peripheral blood, obtained 28 days after the second AZD1222 dose. This receptor was taken from an adult who received the AZD1222 COVID-19 vaccine. The J gene is TRBJ1-5, the V gene TRBV7-2, with D tentatively TRBD1 (5 bases). CDR3 sequence reads: CASKLQGGNQPQHF. The CDR3 DNA is TGTGCCAGCAAACTCCAGGGAGGTAATCAGCCCCAGCATTTT.